A single sample is the source of the 20 T cell receptor beta chains below, sequenced in a study of radiotherapy plus CTLA-4 blockade in lung cancer. TCRdb's copy holds only in-frame clones and misses some; the assay was immunoSEQ multiplex PCR. The sample contains roughly 42,000 clones, roughly 65% of which appear only once. The sample here was peripheral blood, taken from a patient treated with radiotherapy plus ipilimumab. All receptors derive from a human donor with non-small cell lung cancer who had a partial response to radiotherapy plus ipilimumab.

The CDR3 region is CASSPAGTANTEAFF. CDR3 nucleotide sequence: TGTGCCAGCAGCCCAGCCGGGACAGCGAACACTGAAGCTTTCTTT. The chain joins TRBV11-1 to TRBJ1-1; 7 bases line up with TRBD1. The V segment lost 5 bases and the J segment 1 base; nucleotides outside the gene matches: 7. CDR1 SGHAT and CDR2 FQDESV come from the germline V gene (reference sequence). This CDR3 has 15 residues. Full variable domain (outside the CDR3, taken from reference TRBV11-1 and TRBJ1-1): EAEVAQSPRYKITEKSQAVAFWCDPISGHATLYWYRQILGQGPELLVQFQDESVVDDSQLPKDRFSAERLKGVDSTLKIQPAELGDSAMYLCASSPAGTANTEAFFGQGTRLTVV.

The chain recombines TRBV10-3 with TRBJ2-5, with 12 bases that match TRBD2. V shed 0 bases, J shed 5 bases, and the junction held 7 bases outside the gene matches. This CDR3 is built from 17 residues. From germline, CDR1 is ENHRY and CDR2 SYGVKD. The CDR3 DNA is TGTGCCATCAGTGAGTCTCGGACTAGCGGGGCGGGGGAGACCCAGTACTTC. Protein product: CAISESRTSGAGETQYF.

This clone appeared a few times. The chain carries TRBV7-8 and TRBJ1-1, with 7 bases lining up with TRBD1. With 3 bases clipped from V and 4 bases from J, the junction kept 11 bases outside the gene matches. CDR1 and CDR2 (germline): SGHVS, FQNEAQ. The CDR3 loop spans 16 amino acids. CDR3 DNA: TGTGCCAGCAGCTTTACCTTGGACAGGATGGTCACTGAAGCTTTCTTT. The encoded protein is CASSFTLDRMVTEAFF.

This clone was picked up a small number of times. The chain recombines TRBV4-2 with TRBJ2-1; D unresolved. This CDR3 spans 14 amino acids. The V end was cut by 5 bases, the J end by 2 bases, with 10 bases between. Germline loops: CDR1 LGHNA, CDR2 YNFKEQ. CDR3 protein: CASSLKSPYNEQFF. For the CDR3, the DNA is TGTGCCAGCAGCTTGAAGAGTCCCTACAATGAGCAGTTCTTC.

This clone was found once. The V gene is TRBV5-8, the J gene TRBJ1-1; 7 bases match TRBD1. The CDR3 has 12 residues. Per germline, CDR1 SGHTS and CDR2 YDEGEE. J gave up 8 bases and V 3 bases, and 4 bases lay outside the gene matches. The CDR3 loop reads CASSSTGDEAFF. CDR3 coding DNA: TGTGCCAGCAGCTCCACAGGGGACGAAGCTTTCTTT. The whole variable domain, remainder taken from reference TRBV5-8 and TRBJ1-1, is EAGVTQSPTHLIKTRGQQATLRCSPISGHTSVYWYQQALGLGLQFLLWYDEGEERNRGNFPPRFSGRQFPNYSSELNVNALELEDSALYLCASSSTGDEAFFGQGTRLTVV.

The chain combines TRBV9 with TRBJ2-1; D is possibly TRBD2 (5 bases). The CDR3 runs to 15 residues. Germline CDR1 reads SGDLS; CDR2 reads YYNGEE. The V and J ends lost 3 bases and 10 bases respectively, with 20 bases between them. CDR3 in DNA: TGTGCCAGCAGCGCCTGGAGTTCGTCCCCGGGAGAGCAGTTCTTC. This translates into CASSAWSSSPGEQFF.

Turning to this clone: This specimen includes other DNA sequences encoding the same CDR3. The chain carries TRBV19 and TRBJ2-5, with 7 bases identical to TRBD1. Unmatched junction bases numbered 10, after V lost 5 bases and J lost 4 bases. This CDR3 is 15 amino acids long. CDR1 and CDR2 from the germline V gene are LNHDA and SQIVND (reference sequence). The CDR3 bases are TGTGCCAGTAGTCTAGGGGACAGCTCAAGAGAGACCCAGTACTTC. It specifies CASSLGDSSRETQYF.

The rearrangement uses TRBV5-8 and TRBJ2-2, with 8 bases fitting TRBD2. CDR1 is SGHTS and CDR2 is YDEGEE in the germline V gene. The CDR3 runs to 13 residues. V lost 7 bases, J lost 6 bases, and 5 bases stayed unmatched. The CDR3 DNA sequence: TGTGCCAGCCGTCCGGGACTAGCCGGGGAGCTGTTTTTT. It yields the protein CASRPGLAGELFF.

This clone was counted only a few times. The chain recombines TRBV9 with TRBJ1-5; perhaps TRBD1 as D (6 bases). V shed 3 bases and J shed 7 bases, with 17 bases lying between them. The germline gives CDR1 SGDLS, CDR2 YYNGEE. The CDR3 runs to 15 residues. CDR3 loop: CASSADTGSGQPQHF. The CDR3 nucleotides are TGTGCCAGCAGCGCCGATACAGGGTCAGGACAGCCCCAGCATTTT.

The rearrangement links TRBV18 to TRBJ2-5; D gene ambiguous. CDR1 is KGHSH, CDR2 LQKENI, per germline. The CDR3 loop spans 11 amino acids. V was pared by 8 bases and J by 2 bases, with 6 bases between. CDR3 in amino acids: CASQSQETQYF. CDR3 nucleotide sequence: TGTGCCAGCCAGTCTCAAGAGACCCAGTACTTC.

The rearrangement links TRBV19 to TRBJ2-2, with 10 nucleotides matching TRBD1. V shed 9 bases and J 6 bases; nucleotides not matched to a gene: 7. This CDR3 contains 14 residues. Germline lookup yields CDR1 LNHDA and CDR2 SQIVND (reference sequence). The CDR3 DNA sequence: TGTGCCAGCATCGACAGGGGGCGAGCCGGGGAGCTGTTTTTT. This translates into CASIDRGRAGELFF.

This clone came up a few times. The rearrangement joins TRBV13 to TRBJ1-1; D gene unclear. The CDR3 contains 14 residues. Trimming took 5 bases from V and 5 from J, leaving 15 bases between them. Germline CDR1 and CDR2: PRHDT and FYEKMQ (reference sequence). The CDR3: CASSPLLGGTEAFF. The CDR3 DNA reads TGTGCCAGCAGCCCCCTGTTGGGAGGGACTGAAGCTTTCTTT. The whole variable domain, filled in from reference TRBV13 and TRBJ1-1, reads AAGVIQSPRHLIKEKRETATLKCYPIPRHDTVYWYQQGPGQDPQFLISFYEKMQSDKGSIPDRFSAQQFSDYHSELNMSSLELGDSALYFCASSPLLGGTEAFFGQGTRLTVV.

This chain links TRBV6-1 with TRBJ1-5; no clear D. The CDR3 loop spans 14 amino acids. V lost 2 bases and J 7 bases, leaving 12 bases between the germline ends. The germline V gene encodes CDR1 MNHNS and CDR2 SASEGT. The CDR3 is CASSESGVGQPQHF. CDR3 coding DNA: TGTGCCAGCAGTGAATCCGGGGTGGGGCAGCCCCAGCATTTT.

The chain combines TRBV6-5 with TRBJ1-4; D might be TRBD1 (5 bases). The V gene lost 8 bases and the J gene lost 8 bases, with 15 bases spanning the gap. CDR1 and CDR2 from the germline V gene are MNHEY and SVGAGI. This CDR3 comprises 13 residues. The CDR3 is CASLGLVGEKLFF. The CDR3 DNA follows: TGTGCCAGCCTGGGACTGGTGGGGGAAAAACTGTTTTTT.

This chain links TRBV4-1 with TRBJ2-1, with D unclear. V was trimmed by 3 bases and J by 8 bases, leaving 14 bases between them. Germline V lookup: CDR1 MGHRA, CDR2 YSYEKL. This CDR3 has 14 residues. For the CDR3, the DNA is TGCGCCAGCAGCCAGGATCCGAGGAGCGATGAGCAGTTCTTC. Its protein is CASSQDPRSDEQFF.

Of note for this clone: The junction departs from the called germline gene at one end, perhaps through a read error. This chain links TRBV5-6 with TRBJ2-2, with unresolved D. Per the germline V gene, CDR1 is SGHDT and CDR2 is YYEEEE. The CDR3 is 14 residues long. The CDR3 DNA sequence: TGTGCCAGCAGCTTGGGCAGGAACGCCGGGGAGCTGTTTTTT. Amino acids: CASSLGRNAGELFF.

The chain couples TRBV6-1 to TRBJ2-1; 9 bases fit TRBD2. The CDR3 extends over 13 amino acids. Germline V gene lookup returns CDR1 MNHNS and CDR2 SASEGT. J was trimmed by 3 bases and V by 6 bases; bases with no gene match: 0. In nucleotides, the CDR3 is TGTGCCAGCAGGACTAGCGGCTACAATGAGCAGTTCTTC. It codes for CASRTSGYNEQFF.

The J gene is TRBJ1-1, the V gene TRBV6-4; D gene ambiguous. V was shortened by 2 bases and J by 7 bases, with 8 bases between the two germline ends. Germline lookup yields CDR1 MRHNA and CDR2 SNTAGT. This CDR3 is 12 amino acids long. CDR3 protein: CASSDERHEAFF. The CDR3 DNA sequence: TGTGCCAGCAGTGACGAGAGGCATGAAGCTTTCTTT.

This sequence joins TRBV27 and TRBJ2-5; D unresolved. The V end was cut by 2 bases, the J end by 4 bases, with 14 bases between. Germline CDR1 is MNHEY and CDR2 is SMNVEV (reference sequence). The CDR3 is made up of 15 amino acids. The CDR3 region has the DNA TGTGCCAGCAGTTTACCGAGTACCAAATCAGAGACCCAGTACTTC. It is translated as CASSLPSTKSETQYF.

Note on this clone: The junction departs from germline at one end; a sequencing error may be responsible. The J gene is TRBJ2-3, the V gene TRBV7-7, with D possibly being TRBD1 (5 bases). This CDR3 comprises 13 residues. Germline lookup yields CDR1 SSHAT and CDR2 FNYEAQ (reference sequence). DNA for the CDR3: TGTGCTAGCAGCCCCCTGGGGCCAGATACGCAGTATTTT. Its translation is CASSPLGPDTQYF.